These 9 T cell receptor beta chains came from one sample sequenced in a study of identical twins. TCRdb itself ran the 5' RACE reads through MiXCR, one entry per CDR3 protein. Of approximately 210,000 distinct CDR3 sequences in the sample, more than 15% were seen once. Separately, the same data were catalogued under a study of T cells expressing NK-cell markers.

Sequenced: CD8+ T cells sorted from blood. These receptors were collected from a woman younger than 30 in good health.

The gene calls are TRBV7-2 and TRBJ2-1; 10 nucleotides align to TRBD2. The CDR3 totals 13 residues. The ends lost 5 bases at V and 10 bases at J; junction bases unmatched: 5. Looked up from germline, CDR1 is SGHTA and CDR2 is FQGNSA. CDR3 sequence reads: CASSPSGRTEQFF. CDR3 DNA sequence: TGTGCCAGCAGCCCTAGCGGGAGAACCGAGCAGTTCTTC.

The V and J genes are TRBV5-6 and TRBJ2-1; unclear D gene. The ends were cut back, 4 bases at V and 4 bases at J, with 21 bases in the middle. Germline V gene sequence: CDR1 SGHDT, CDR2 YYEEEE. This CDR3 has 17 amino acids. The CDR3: CASSATPTRPIYNEQFF. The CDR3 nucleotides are TGTGCCAGCAGCGCCACTCCGACACGGCCGATTTACAATGAGCAGTTCTTC.

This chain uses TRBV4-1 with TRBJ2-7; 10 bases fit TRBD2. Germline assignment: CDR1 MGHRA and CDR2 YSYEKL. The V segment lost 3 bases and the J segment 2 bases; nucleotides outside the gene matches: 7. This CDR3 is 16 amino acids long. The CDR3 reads CASSQVWTSGAYEQYF. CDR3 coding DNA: TGCGCCAGCAGCCAGGTTTGGACTAGCGGTGCCTACGAGCAGTACTTC.

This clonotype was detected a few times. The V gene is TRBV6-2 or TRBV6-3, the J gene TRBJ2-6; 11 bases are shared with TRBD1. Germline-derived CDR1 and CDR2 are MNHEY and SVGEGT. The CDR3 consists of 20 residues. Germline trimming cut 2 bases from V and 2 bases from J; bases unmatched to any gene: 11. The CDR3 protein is CASSYPPYGTGGPGANVLTF. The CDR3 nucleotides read TGTGCCAGCAGTTACCCACCGTATGGGACAGGGGGACCTGGGGCCAACGTCCTGACTTTC.

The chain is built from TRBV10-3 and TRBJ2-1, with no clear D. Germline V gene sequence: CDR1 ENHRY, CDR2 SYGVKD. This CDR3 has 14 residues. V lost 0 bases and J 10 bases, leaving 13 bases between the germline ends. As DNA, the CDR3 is TGTGCCATCAGTGAGTCGAGTAGAATTAGGGAGCAGTTCTTC. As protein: CAISESSRIREQFF.

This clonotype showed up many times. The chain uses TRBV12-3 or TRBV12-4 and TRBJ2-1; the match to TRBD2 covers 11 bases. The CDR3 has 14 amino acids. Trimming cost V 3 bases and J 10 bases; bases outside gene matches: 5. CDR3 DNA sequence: TGTGCCAGCAGTTTGGGACTAGCGGCAGGGGAGCAGTTCTTC. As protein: CASSLGLAAGEQFF.

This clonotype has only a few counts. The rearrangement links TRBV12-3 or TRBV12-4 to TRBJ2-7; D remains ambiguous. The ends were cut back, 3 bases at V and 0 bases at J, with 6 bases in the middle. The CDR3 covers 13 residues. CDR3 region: CASSLHSSYEQYF. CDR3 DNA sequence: TGTGCCAGCAGTTTGCACTCCTCCTACGAGCAGTACTTC.

CDR3 bases: TGTGCCAGCAGCCAAGGGGCGGACGAAGAGACCCAGTACTTC. This sequence encodes CASSQGADEETQYF. V is TRBV3-1 and J is TRBJ2-5, with D unclear. This CDR3 comprises 14 residues. Trimming pared 1 base from V and 3 bases from J, leaving 9 bases between. Germline CDR1 reads LGHDT; CDR2 reads YNNKEL (reference sequence).

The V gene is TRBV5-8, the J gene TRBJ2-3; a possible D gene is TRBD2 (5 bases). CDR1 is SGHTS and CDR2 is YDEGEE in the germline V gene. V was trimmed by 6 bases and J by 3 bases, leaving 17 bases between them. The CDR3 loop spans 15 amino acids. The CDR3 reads CASTESRRRTDTQYF. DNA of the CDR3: TGTGCCAGCACCGAGTCCAGGAGGAGAACAGATACGCAGTATTTT.